The 24 T cell receptor beta chains listed next were all sequenced from one sample in a study of blood T cell repertoires in COVID-19. Sequencing was performed with immunoSEQ multiplex PCR; in TCRdb, only in-frame clones are kept and a portion is missing. The table lists 250,000 to 400,000 clones, 89% of them singletons, with about 5.2% in the top ten. The sequenced material came from PBMCs or T cells enriched from blood (not recorded which). The receptors shown here come from a man between 60 and 75 years old who had recovered from COVID-19.

This clone was detected only once. CDR3 region: CASSSPGTGNEQYF. The DNA of the CDR3 is TGTGCCAGCAGCTCACCCGGGACAGGGAACGAGCAGTACTTC. The chain joins TRBV7-2 to TRBJ2-7; TRBD1 matches 9 bases. CDR3 length: 14 residues. The germline V gene has CDR1 SGHTA and CDR2 FQGNSA. J gave up 5 bases and V 4 bases, and 6 bases lay outside the gene matches.

The V call is TRBV6-6, the J call TRBJ2-7; 10 bases align to TRBD2. J was trimmed by 4 bases and V by 7 bases; bases with no gene match: 4. The CDR3 extends over 13 amino acids. Germline CDR1 is MNHNY and CDR2 is SVGAGI (reference sequence). This chain's CDR3 is CASKGTSAYEQYF. In DNA form, the CDR3 reads TGTGCCAGCAAAGGGACTAGCGCTTACGAGCAGTACTTC.

V is TRBV27 and J is TRBJ2-4; 10 positions agree with TRBD2. Trimming at V came to 6 bases and at J to 3 bases, leaving 11 bases not matched to a gene. CDR1 is MNHEY, CDR2 SMNVEV, per germline (reference sequence). The length of the CDR3 is 17 residues. CDR3 nucleotide sequence: TGTGCCAGCAGCCCTGCTCTAGCGGGAGTCGGCAAAAACATTCAGTACTTC. Translating it yields CASSPALAGVGKNIQYF.

The rearrangement uses TRBV19 and TRBJ2-7; 14 nucleotides align to TRBD2. This CDR3 region has 16 residues. Germline V lookup: CDR1 LNHDA, CDR2 SQIVND (reference sequence). V lost 5 bases to trimming and J lost 6 bases; unmatched junction nucleotides: 9. The CDR3 reads CASSPLTSGRAGEQYF. CDR3 coding DNA: TGTGCCAGTAGTCCCCTGACTAGCGGGAGGGCAGGCGAGCAGTACTTC. The variable domain in full, with the rest retrieved from reference TRBV19 and TRBJ2-7, is DGGITQSPKYLFRKEGQNVTLSCEQNLNHDAMYWYRQDPGQGLRLIYYSQIVNDFQKGDIAEGYSVSREKKESFPLTVTSAQKNPTAFYLCASSPLTSGRAGEQYFGPGTRLTVT.

This chain's CDR3 is CASSPLRENGNTIYF. As DNA, the CDR3 is TGTGCCAGCTCACCCCTCCGGGAAAACGGAAACACCATATATTTT. The rearrangement uses TRBV18 and TRBJ1-3, with D unclear. CDR1 is KGHSH and CDR2 is LQKENI in the germline V gene. This CDR3 has 15 residues. The V end lost 3 bases, the J end lost 4 bases, and 13 bases lay between the germline ends.

The gene calls are TRBV29-1 and TRBJ1-1; TRBD1 matches 7 bases. This CDR3 has 13 residues. The trim removed 5 bases at V and 4 bases at J, leaving 7 bases unmatched. The V gene's germline CDR1 is SQVTM and CDR2 ANQGSEA. The CDR3 protein is CSVRAGGSTEAFF. Written as DNA, the CDR3 is TGCAGCGTTCGGGCAGGGGGTAGCACTGAAGCTTTCTTT.

This clone was picked up one time. The chain combines TRBV28 with TRBJ2-2, with 9 bases lining up with TRBD1. Germline V gives CDR1 MDHEN, CDR2 SYDVKM. V shed 5 bases, J shed 5 bases, and the junction held 6 bases outside the gene matches. This CDR3 region has 15 residues. This CDR3 is CASSGRDRVTGELFF. DNA for the CDR3: TGTGCCAGCAGTGGCCGGGACAGGGTTACCGGGGAGCTGTTTTTT.

This sequence joins TRBV5-1 and TRBJ2-1; 10 nucleotides line up with TRBD1. The germline V gene has CDR1 SGHRS and CDR2 YFSETQ. Unmatched junction bases numbered 8, after V lost 6 bases and J lost 8 bases. The CDR3 has 14 amino acids. Written as DNA, the CDR3 is TGCGCCAGCATCGACAGGGGGCCGGGGGATGAGCAGTTCTTC. Protein sequence: CASIDRGPGDEQFF.

The V gene is TRBV5-1, the J gene TRBJ1-4; 8 nucleotides line up with TRBD1. Germline CDR1 SGHRS, CDR2 YFSETQ. V was clipped by 2 bases and J by 8 bases; unmatched bases: 14. CDR3 length: 17 amino acids. The CDR3 is CASSLTSGQGRGEKLFF. In DNA, the CDR3 is TGCGCCAGCAGCTTAACCTCTGGACAGGGACGAGGGGAAAAACTGTTTTTT.

This chain links TRBV10-3 with TRBJ1-5; 7 nucleotides align to TRBD1. The CDR3 sequence is 15 residues long. Per the germline V gene, CDR1 is ENHRY and CDR2 is SYGVKD. V lost 5 bases to trimming and J lost 7 bases; unmatched junction nucleotides: 11. CDR3 sequence reads: CAISTGTDDEQPQHF. The DNA of the CDR3 is TGTGCCATCAGTACCGGGACAGACGATGAACAGCCCCAGCATTTT.

V and J are TRBV5-4 and TRBJ1-2, with a tentative D call TRBD1 (5 bases). V shed 3 bases and J shed 3 bases, with 15 bases lying between them. CDR1 and CDR2 from the germline V gene are SGHNT and YYREEE (reference sequence). The CDR3 runs to 15 residues. This chain's CDR3 is CASSSSAGGDYGYTF. The CDR3 region has the DNA TGTGCCAGCAGCTCCTCCGCCGGGGGTGACTATGGCTACACCTTC.

The gene calls are TRBV11-1 and TRBJ1-2; D call uncertain. Germline V gene sequence: CDR1 SGHAT, CDR2 FQDESV (reference sequence). The CDR3 sequence is 14 residues long. V dropped 1 base and J dropped 4 bases, with 10 bases sitting between them. As DNA, the CDR3 is TGTGCCAGCAGCTTAGATGGCGGCAGCTATGGCTACACCTTC. This encodes CASSLDGGSYGYTF.

The chain has TRBV11-3 and TRBJ2-5; D is undetermined. V dropped 5 bases and J dropped 5 bases, with 12 bases sitting between them. Germline V gene sequence: CDR1 SGHNT, CDR2 YENEEA. This CDR3 has 13 amino acids. CDR3 coding DNA: TGTGCCAGCAGCCGCGCCTTTAGTGAGACCCAGTACTTC. This translates into CASSRAFSETQYF.

V gene TRBV11-3 combines with J gene TRBJ2-3; 7 positions agree with TRBD1. This CDR3 comprises 14 residues. V dropped 4 bases and J dropped 1; count of bases not matched to a gene: 2. Germline V gene sequence: CDR1 SGHNT, CDR2 YENEEA. As DNA, the CDR3 is TGTGCCAGCAGCTCAGGGACAGGCACAGATACGCAGTATTTT. Protein sequence: CASSSGTGTDTQYF. Full variable domain (outside the CDR3, taken from reference TRBV11-3 and TRBJ2-3): EAGVVQSPRYKIIEKKQPVAFWCNPISGHNTLYWYLQNLGQGPELLIRYENEEAVDDSQLPKDRFSAERLKGVDSTLKIQPAELGDSAVYLCASSSGTGTDTQYFGPGTRLTVL.

The count of this clone is one. V usage is TRBV15 and J usage is TRBJ1-5; possibly TRBD1 for D (5 bases). Looked up from germline, CDR1 is LNHNV and CDR2 is YYDKDF (reference sequence). This CDR3 has 15 amino acids. V gave up 0 bases and J gave up 6 bases, with 12 bases separating them. The CDR3 nucleotides are TGTGCCACCAGCAGAGAATTCAGGGAGGGTCAGCCCCAGCATTTT. It yields the protein CATSREFREGQPQHF.

This chain joins TRBV18 and TRBJ2-1; a possible D gene is TRBD2 (6 bases). Trimming removed 6 bases at V and 0 bases at J, with 9 bases between. The germline V gene has CDR1 KGHSH and CDR2 LQKENI. This CDR3 has 14 amino acids. The DNA of the CDR3 is TGTGCCAGCTCCCGGCGGGACTCCTACAATGAGCAGTTCTTC. Protein sequence: CASSRRDSYNEQFF.

In DNA, the CDR3 is TGCAGCGTTGAAACGACCCGAGGCGCTGAAGCTTTCTTT. Encoded protein: CSVETTRGAEAFF. The chain links TRBV29-1 to TRBJ1-1; D not certain. The CDR3 has 13 amino acids. Germline V lookup: CDR1 SQVTM, CDR2 ANQGSEA. V lost 2 bases and J 6 bases, leaving 13 bases between the germline ends.

The chain carries TRBV5-4 and TRBJ2-7, with D perhaps matching TRBD2 (6 bases). This CDR3 has 15 residues. V lost 2 bases and J 2 bases, leaving 14 bases between the germline ends. CDR1 and CDR2 from the germline V gene are SGHNT and YYREEE (reference sequence). The CDR3 nucleotides read TGTGCCAGCAGCTTTGGCGGCGGGATGACCTACGAGCAGTACTTC. It encodes CASSFGGGMTYEQYF.

This chain links TRBV6-4 with TRBJ1-1; 7 positions match TRBD1. The CDR3 has 14 residues. J gave up 1 base and V 7 bases, and 6 bases lay outside the gene matches. Germline CDR1 and CDR2: MRHNA and SNTAGT. The CDR3 nucleotides are TGTGCCAGCAAAAGGGGGCAGGGGAACACTGAAGCTTTCTTT. Amino acids: CASKRGQGNTEAFF.

The rearrangement joins TRBV5-5 to TRBJ2-7; 9 nucleotides align to TRBD1. Germline values: CDR1 SGHKS, CDR2 YYEKEE (reference sequence). The CDR3 spans 15 residues. V shed 4 bases and J 6 bases; nucleotides not matched to a gene: 11. Written as DNA, the CDR3 is TGTGCCAGCAGCGGTCCCGGGACAGGGAGACGCGAGCAGTACTTC. It specifies CASSGPGTGRREQYF.

The table lists this clone with a count of one. The chain is built from TRBV5-1 and TRBJ1-1, with 7 nucleotides matching TRBD1. The V gene's germline CDR1 is SGHRS and CDR2 YFSETQ. The V and J ends lost 7 bases and 1 base, in that order; junction bases with no gene match: 10. The CDR3 length is 15 residues. In DNA form, the CDR3 reads TGCGCCAGCCACACACGGACAGGACCGAACACTGAAGCTTTCTTT. Encoded protein: CASHTRTGPNTEAFF.

The chain has TRBV2 and TRBJ2-5; 11 bases are shared with TRBD2. V gave up 6 bases and J gave up 6 bases; unmatched junction bases: 9. Germline CDR1 SNHLY, CDR2 FYNNEI. CDR3 length: 15 amino acids. CDR3 loop: CASRGTSGSRQTQYF. In DNA, the CDR3 is TGTGCCAGCAGGGGTACTAGCGGGAGTCGGCAGACCCAGTACTTC.

The chain combines TRBV6-2 or TRBV6-3 with TRBJ2-5; perhaps TRBD2 as D (6 bases). Germline V gives CDR1 MNHEY, CDR2 SVGEGT. The CDR3 extends over 19 amino acids. The ends were cut back, 2 bases at V and 4 bases at J, with 26 bases in the middle. CDR3 DNA: TGTGCCAGCAGTTACGGGGTGGCCCGGGGAGGTCCCGGGGGAGAGACCCAGTACTTC. Translation: CASSYGVARGGPGGETQYF.

The chain has TRBV24-1 and TRBJ1-5; 10 bases are shared with TRBD1. This CDR3 contains 16 residues. The V segment lost 2 bases and the J segment 3 bases; nucleotides outside the gene matches: 3. Germline CDR1 reads KGHDR; CDR2 reads SFDVKD. Written as DNA, the CDR3 is TGTGCCACCAGTGATTCGACAGGGGGCTACAATCAGCCCCAGCATTTT. Its translation: CATSDSTGGYNQPQHF.